The subject of this entry is one T cell receptor beta chain. Assay: immunoSEQ multiplex PCR; the TCRdb copy retains only in-frame clones and omits some. The sample lists about 170,000 clones; approximately 82% were seen once. This sample is drawn from a study of blood T cell repertoires in COVID-19. J was trimmed by 4 bases and V by 0 bases; bases with no gene match: 5. The CDR3 covers 16 residues. In germline, CDR1 is SGHVS, CDR2 FNYEAQ. The genes are TRBV7-6 and TRBJ2-1, with 8 bases that match TRBD2. This receptor was obtained from a woman in her forties or fifties who had recovered from COVID-19. Sequences were obtained from PBMCs or T cells enriched from blood (not recorded which). The DNA for the CDR3 is TGTGCCAGCAGCTTAGCCAGCGGGAGAGAGTACAATGAGCAGTTCTTC. Its translation is CASSLASGREYNEQFF. Looking up the rest from reference TRBV7-6 and TRBJ2-1 gives the full variable domain: GAGVSQSPRYKVTKRGQDVALRCDPISGHVSLYWYRQALGQGPEFLTYFNYEAQQDKSGLPNDRFSAERPEGSISTLTIQRTEQRDSAMYRCASSLASGREYNEQFFGPGTRLTVL.